The sequence of this T cell receptor beta chain was determined in a study of OX40 agonist ivuxolimab in advanced cancers. For the study at large: Each dose-escalation patient presented with hepatocellular carcinoma, melanoma, renal cell or head and neck cancer. Eligibility rules accepted prior anti-PD-1, anti-PD-L1 or anti-CTLA-4 therapy, and 40% to 50% had some. The study, taken as a whole, reports: Relative to CD4+, CD8+ T cells held more expanded clones on average.

A remark on this clone: What it binds is unknown.

TCRdb's table, derived via immunoSEQ multiplex PCR, lists solely in-frame clones and lacks some. The sample has over 90,000 clones; 90% are singletons. The clonotype comes from an adult with an advanced solid tumor such as melanoma, head and neck, liver or kidney cancer. Sample: CD4+ or CD8+ T cells sorted from blood, taken in a trial of the OX40 agonist ivuxolimab.

The CDR3 DNA is TGTGCCAGCAGGACCGCTAGCGCCTACGAGCAGTACTTC. This translates into CASRTASAYEQYF. J is TRBJ2-7 and V is TRBV6-6; D possibly corresponds to TRBD2 (6 bases). This CDR3 has 13 amino acids. Germline V gene data show CDR1 as MNHNY and CDR2 as SVGAGI (reference sequence). The V end lost 6 bases, the J end lost 2 bases, and 11 bases lay between the germline ends.